This TCR beta chain was sequenced during a study of blood T cell repertoires in COVID-19. Study-wide context: Material from acute and convalescent COVID-19 was sourced from the United States, Italy and Spain. From T cells, B-cell-depleted T cells, or PBMCs came the material, which was cDNA or gDNA.

Authors' methods: Amplification of reference gene primers was used by the study to estimate nucleated cell counts. This table comes from immunoSEQ multiplex PCR, and its TCRdb copy is limited to in-frame clones, with some not included. From that table come the V and J calls and clone size; the DNA was used to work out D and trimming. The table lists some 97,000 clones, over 75% of them singletons, with 10% to 15% in the top ten. This clone was seen a handful of times. The sample was peripheral blood. This sequence was found in a human donor in a cohort sampled during active COVID-19.

The DNA for the CDR3 is TGTGCCAGTAGTCTTCTAGCGAACTCCTACGAGCAGTACTTC. Translation gives CASSLLANSYEQYF. V usage is TRBV19 and J usage is TRBJ2-7, with a tentative D call TRBD2 (6 bases). The CDR3 extends over 14 amino acids. The V and J ends lost 5 bases and 0 bases respectively, with 11 bases between them. The germline gives CDR1 LNHDA, CDR2 SQIVND (reference sequence). The full variable domain, completed using reference TRBV19 and TRBJ2-7, is DGGITQSPKYLFRKEGQNVTLSCEQNLNHDAMYWYRQDPGQGLRLIYYSQIVNDFQKGDIAEGYSVSREKKESFPLTVTSAQKNPTAFYLCASSLLANSYEQYFGPGTRLTVT.